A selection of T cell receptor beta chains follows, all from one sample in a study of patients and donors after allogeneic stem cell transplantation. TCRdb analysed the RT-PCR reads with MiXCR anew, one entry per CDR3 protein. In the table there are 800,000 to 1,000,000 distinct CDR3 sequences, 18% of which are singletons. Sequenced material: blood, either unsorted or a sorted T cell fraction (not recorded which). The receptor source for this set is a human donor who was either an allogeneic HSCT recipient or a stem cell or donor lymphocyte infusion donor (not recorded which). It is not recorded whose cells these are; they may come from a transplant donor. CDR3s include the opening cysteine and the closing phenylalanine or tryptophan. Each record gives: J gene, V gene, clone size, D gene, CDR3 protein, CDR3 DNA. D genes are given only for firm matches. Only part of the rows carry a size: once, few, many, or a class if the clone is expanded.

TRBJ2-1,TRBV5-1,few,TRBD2,CASSGGLATNEQFF,TGCGCCAGCAGCGGAGGACTAGCTACCAATGAGCAGTTCTTC
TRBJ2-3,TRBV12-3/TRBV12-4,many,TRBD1,CASSLTGNTDTQYF,TGTGCCAGCAGCCTGACAGGGAACACAGATACGCAGTATTTT
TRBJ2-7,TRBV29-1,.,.,CSVEGTASSYEQYF,TGCAGCGTTGAAGGGACAGCCAGCTCCTACGAGCAGTACTTC
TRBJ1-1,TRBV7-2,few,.,CASSLNRTWAGNTEAFF,TGTGCCAGCAGCTTAAACCGGACATGGGCCGGGAACACTGAAGCTTTCTTT
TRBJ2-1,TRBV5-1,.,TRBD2,CASSRPEREGSYNEQFF,TGCGCCAGCAGCCGCCCCGAGCGGGAGGGCTCCTACAATGAGCAGTTCTTC
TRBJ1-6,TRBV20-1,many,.,CSVNRDYNSPLHF,TGCAGTGTTAACAGGGACTATAATTCACCCCTCCACTTT
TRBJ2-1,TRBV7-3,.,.,CASSLTAVLYNEQFF,TGTGCCAGCAGCTTGACAGCCGTCCTTTACAATGAGCAGTTCTTC
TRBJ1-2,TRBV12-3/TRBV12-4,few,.,CASRPGRVGNYGYTF,TGTGCCAGCAGGCCCGGACGGGTGGGAAACTATGGCTACACCTTC
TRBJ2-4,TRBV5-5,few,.,CASSLEEIAKNIQYF,TGTGCCAGCAGCTTGGAGGAGATAGCCAAAAACATTCAGTACTTC
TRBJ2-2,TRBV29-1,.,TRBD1,CSVATGKNTGELFF,TGCAGCGTTGCGACAGGGAAGAACACCGGGGAGCTGTTTTTT
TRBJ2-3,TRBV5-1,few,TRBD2,CASKRGGVGTDTQYF,TGCGCCAGCAAAAGGGGAGGGGTCGGGACAGATACGCAGTATTTT
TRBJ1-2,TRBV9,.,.,CASSVTGGLDGYTF,TGTGCCAGCAGCGTAACAGGCGGTCTGGATGGCTACACCTTC
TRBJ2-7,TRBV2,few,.,CASAIASEQYF,TGTGCCAGCGCCATAGCTAGCGAGCAGTACTTC
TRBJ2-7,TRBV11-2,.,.,CASSLSWAEQYF,TGTGCCAGCAGCTTATCGTGGGCAGAGCAGTACTTC
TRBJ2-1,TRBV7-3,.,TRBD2,CASSPQGGPYNEQFF,TGTGCCAGCAGCCCCCAGGGAGGGCCCTACAATGAGCAGTTCTTC
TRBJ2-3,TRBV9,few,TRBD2,CASSVVPAGGSTDTQYF,TGTGCCAGCAGCGTAGTACCAGCGGGGGGAAGCACAGATACGCAGTATTTT
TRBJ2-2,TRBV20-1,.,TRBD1,CSARDIRGGLRELFF,TGCAGTGCTAGAGATATTCGAGGGGGCTTAAGGGAGCTGTTTTTT
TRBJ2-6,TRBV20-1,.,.,CSARSLTGANVLTF,TGCAGTGCTAGGAGCCTAACTGGGGCCAACGTCCTGACTTTC
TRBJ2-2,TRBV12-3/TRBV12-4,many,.,CASSRSGQGGELFF,TGTGCCAGCAGTCGAAGCGGCCAGGGCGGGGAGCTGTTTTTT
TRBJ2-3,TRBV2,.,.,CASSVRLAFADTQYF,TGTGCCAGCAGTGTACGGCTAGCGTTTGCAGATACGCAGTATTTT
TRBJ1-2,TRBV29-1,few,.,CSVFLSPPVYGYTF,TGCAGCGTTTTCCTTTCCCCTCCAGTCTATGGCTACACCTTC
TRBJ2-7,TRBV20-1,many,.,CSASGSTYEQYF,TGCAGTGCTTCCGGGAGTACCTACGAGCAGTACTTC
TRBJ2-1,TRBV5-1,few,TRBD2,CASSLELAGTYNEQFF,TGCGCCAGCAGCTTGGAGCTAGCGGGAACCTACAATGAGCAGTTCTTC
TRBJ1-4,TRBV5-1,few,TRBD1,CASSLTGGVEKLFF,TGCGCCAGCAGCTTAACAGGGGGAGTGGAAAAACTGTTTTTT
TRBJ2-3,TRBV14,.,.,CASSQDWGHPTDTQYF,TGTGCCAGCAGCCAAGATTGGGGACACCCCACAGATACGCAGTATTTT
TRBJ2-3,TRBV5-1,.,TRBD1,CASSWDRARDTQYF,TGCGCCAGCAGCTGGGACAGGGCGAGAGATACGCAGTATTTT
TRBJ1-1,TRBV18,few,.,CASSRSRDTEAFF,TGTGCCAGCTCACGGAGTCGTGACACTGAAGCTTTCTTT
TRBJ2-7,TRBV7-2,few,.,CASSYGQPTSYEQYF,TGTGCCAGCAGCTACGGACAGCCTACTTCCTACGAGCAGTACTTC
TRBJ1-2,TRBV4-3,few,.,CASSQDPQGKDGYTF,TGCGCCAGCAGCCAAGACCCCCAGGGGAAGGATGGCTACACCTTC
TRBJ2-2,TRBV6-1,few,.,CASSDPSVVGGELFF,TGTGCCAGCAGTGACCCCAGCGTTGTGGGCGGGGAGCTGTTTTTT
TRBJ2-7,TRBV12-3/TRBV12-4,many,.,CASSFGVREQYF,TGTGCCAGCAGTTTTGGGGTCAGGGAGCAGTACTTC
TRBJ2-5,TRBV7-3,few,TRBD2,CASSPSSGRVETQYF,TGTGCCAGCAGCCCCTCTAGCGGGAGGGTGGAGACCCAGTACTTC
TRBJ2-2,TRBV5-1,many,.,CASSLKETGELFF,TGCGCCAGCAGCTTGAAGGAGACCGGGGAGCTGTTTTTT
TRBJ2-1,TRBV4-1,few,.,CASSQVSGAGDNEQFF,TGCGCCAGCAGCCAAGTCTCGGGTGCGGGCGACAATGAGCAGTTCTTC
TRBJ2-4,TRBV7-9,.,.,CASSLGVGQGDF,TGTGCCAGCAGCTTAGGAGTAGGGCAGGGTGACTTC
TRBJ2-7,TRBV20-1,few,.,CSANNLHSYEQYF,TGCAGTGCTAATAACCTCCACTCCTACGAGCAGTACTTC
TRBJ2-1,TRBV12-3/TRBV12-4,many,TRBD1,CASGRDSYNEQFF,TGTGCCAGCGGCCGGGACAGCTACAATGAGCAGTTCTTC
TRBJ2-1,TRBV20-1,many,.,CSASGMAGALYNEQFF,TGCAGTGCTAGTGGGATGGCGGGGGCCTTATACAATGAGCAGTTCTTC
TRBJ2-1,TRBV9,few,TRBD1,CASSEGTGTASYNEQFF,TGTGCCAGCAGCGAAGGAACCGGGACAGCCTCCTACAATGAGCAGTTCTTC
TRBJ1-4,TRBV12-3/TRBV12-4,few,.,CASSLTGPWATNEKLFF,TGTGCCAGCAGTTTAACTGGGCCCTGGGCAACTAATGAAAAACTGTTTTTT
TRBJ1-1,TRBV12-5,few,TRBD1,CASGLVHGQGATEAFF,TGTGCTAGTGGTTTGGTACACGGACAGGGGGCAACTGAAGCTTTCTTT
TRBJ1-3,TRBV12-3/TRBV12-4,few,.,CASSPRGFNGGNTIYF,TGTGCCAGCAGTCCCAGGGGCTTCAACGGTGGAAACACCATATATTTT
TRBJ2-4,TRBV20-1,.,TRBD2,CSAVGRSSNIQYF,TGCAGTGCCGTCGGGAGGTCATCGAACATTCAGTACTTC
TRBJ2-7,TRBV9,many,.,CASSPMGSTGTYEQYF,TGTGCCAGCAGCCCCATGGGGAGTACGGGGACCTACGAGCAGTACTTC
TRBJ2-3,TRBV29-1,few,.,CSVIKNPGPSTDTQYF,TGCAGCGTCATAAAAAACCCAGGTCCTAGCACAGATACGCAGTATTTT
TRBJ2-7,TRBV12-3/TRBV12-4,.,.,CASSPAPGKSYEQYF,TGTGCCAGCAGCCCTGCCCCGGGAAAATCCTACGAGCAGTACTTC
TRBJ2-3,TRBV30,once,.,CAWSVGGETDTQYF,TGTGCCTGGAGTGTAGGGGGGGAAACAGATACGCAGTATTTT
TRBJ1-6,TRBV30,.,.,CAWRRREQSPLHF,TGTGCCTGGAGGCGGAGGGAGCAGTCACCCCTCCACTTT
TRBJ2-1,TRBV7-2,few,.,CASSSQGYWRNEQFF,TGTGCCAGCAGCTCCCAGGGGTACTGGAGGAATGAGCAGTTCTTC
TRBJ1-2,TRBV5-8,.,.,CASSFRPPYGYTF,TGTGCCAGCAGCTTTCGGCCTCCCTATGGCTACACCTTC
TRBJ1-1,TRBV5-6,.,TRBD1,CASSPTGRGPEAFF,TGTGCCAGCAGTCCGACAGGGAGAGGGCCAGAAGCTTTCTTT
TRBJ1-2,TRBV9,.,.,CASRQTRDGDYGYTF,TGTGCCAGCAGACAGACCCGGGACGGAGACTATGGCTACACCTTC